Listed below are T cell receptor beta chains from one sample, sequenced in a study of spatial heterogeneity in lung cancer. TCRdb ran MiXCR on the 5' RACE reads and lists one entry per CDR3 protein. Here the sample spans around 87,000 distinct CDR3 sequences, less than 15% being singletons. Sequencing used PBMCs, obtained at surgery. Receptor source: a male donor with early-stage non-small cell lung cancer. Each CDR3 is given with its conserved first and last residue. The order of the fields is J gene, D gene, clone size, V gene, CDR3 protein, CDR3 DNA. D genes are given only for firm matches. Some rows have no size entry. The others give once, few or many, or a class for an expanded clone.

TRBJ2-1,TRBD2,few,TRBV20-1,CSARDLPGAGGGFNEQFF,TGCAGTGCTAGAGATCTCCCGGGAGCGGGAGGTGGTTTCAATGAGCAGTTCTTC
TRBJ2-7,TRBD1,few,TRBV28,CASSPSGGASYEQYF,TGTGCCAGCAGCCCCTCAGGGGGTGCCTCCTACGAGCAGTACTTC
TRBJ1-2,TRBD1,few,TRBV6-4,CASSDTIGTGQGYTF,TGTGCCAGCAGTGACACCATCGGGACAGGGCAAGGCTACACCTTC
TRBJ2-4,TRBD1,few,TRBV5-6,CASSFAKPTGGPKNIQYF,TGTGCCAGCAGCTTCGCCAAGCCCACAGGGGGCCCCAAAAACATTCAGTACTTC
TRBJ2-1,-,-,TRBV3-1,CASSQGGASQFF,TGTGCCAGCAGCCAAGGGGGGGCGTCGCAGTTCTTC
TRBJ2-7,TRBD2,many,TRBV3-1,CASSPNGGGTYEQYF,TGTGCCAGCAGCCCTAACGGGGGGGGAACCTACGAGCAGTACTTC
TRBJ2-5,-,few,TRBV4-1,CASSQDLGPGSSETQYF,TGCGCCAGCAGCCAAGATCTAGGGCCCGGATCGTCGGAGACCCAGTACTTC
TRBJ1-1,-,-,TRBV11-3,CASSSETGVEAFF,TGTGCCAGCAGCTCCGAGACCGGGGTTGAAGCTTTCTTT
TRBJ2-7,-,few,TRBV19,CASKGQGSSAYEQYF,TGTGCCAGTAAGGGCCAGGGCTCCAGCGCCTACGAGCAGTACTTC
TRBJ2-1,-,-,TRBV7-2,CASSLDGLTNNEQFF,TGTGCCAGCAGCTTAGATGGTTTGACAAACAATGAGCAGTTCTTC
TRBJ2-3,-,many,TRBV7-9,CASSYRVSTDTQYF,TGTGCCAGCAGCTACAGGGTGTCAACAGATACGCAGTATTTT
TRBJ2-3,-,few,TRBV6-2/TRBV6-3,CASSLAESTDTQYF,TGTGCCAGCTCGCTAGCCGAGAGCACAGATACGCAGTATTTT